What follows are 19 T cell receptor beta chains derived from one specimen sequenced in a study of blood T cell repertoires in COVID-19. Sequencing used immunoSEQ multiplex PCR; TCRdb keeps in-frame clones, though not all of them. Counted here are approximately 130,000 clones, over 70% occurring once; the ten biggest clones make up roughly 2.5%. Sequences were obtained from peripheral blood. The origin of the receptors is a man in his fifties or sixties with active COVID-19.

The chain joins TRBV6-2 or TRBV6-3 to TRBJ1-2, with 10 nucleotides matching TRBD1. Per germline, CDR1 MNHEY and CDR2 SVGEGT. This CDR3 region has 13 residues. J gave up 6 bases and V 4 bases, and 2 bases lay outside the gene matches. Here the CDR3 reads CASSLDRGDGYTF. CDR3 DNA sequence: TGTGCCAGCAGTTTGGACAGGGGGGATGGCTACACCTTC.

This rearrangement joins TRBV6-6 to TRBJ1-2; D ambiguous. CDR3 length: 11 residues. Germline assignment: CDR1 MNHNY and CDR2 SVGAGI (reference sequence). Trimming stripped 6 bases from V and 5 bases from J, with 7 bases between. This CDR3 is CASSESYGYTF. CDR3 nucleotide sequence: TGTGCCAGCAGCGAGAGTTATGGCTACACCTTC.

CDR3 protein: CASSFAGGQYF. The DNA for the CDR3 is TGTGCCAGCAGTTTCGCGGGCGGCCAGTACTTC. The V gene is TRBV12-3 or TRBV12-4, the J gene TRBJ2-5; possible D gene TRBD2, 5 bases. This CDR3 comprises 11 residues. V was shortened by 3 bases and J by 10 bases, with 9 bases between the two germline ends.

This chain links TRBV6-5 with TRBJ1-1; 8 bases align to TRBD1. Trimming removed 8 bases from V and 1 base from J; junction bases left unmatched: 3. The germline V gene has CDR1 MNHEY and CDR2 SVGAGI. The CDR3 covers 13 residues. The DNA of the CDR3 is TGTGCCAGCGGGGGACAGGCGAACACTGAAGCTTTCTTT. Its protein product is CASGGQANTEAFF.

This clone was recorded many times. The rearrangement joins TRBV7-2 to TRBJ1-5; D is unclear. This CDR3 is built from 13 residues. Germline V gene sequence: CDR1 SGHTA, CDR2 FQGNSA. With 1 base removed from V and 4 bases from J, the gap between germline ends came to 5 bases. CDR3 sequence reads: CASSLGLNQPQHF. DNA of the CDR3: TGTGCCAGCAGCTTAGGGCTGAATCAGCCCCAGCATTTT.

This clone was detected once. The V call is TRBV19, the J call TRBJ2-5; 8 nucleotides align to TRBD1. Germline CDR1 and CDR2: LNHDA and SQIVND (reference sequence). V shed 5 bases, J shed 5 bases, and the junction held 10 bases outside the gene matches. The CDR3 loop spans 15 amino acids. DNA of the CDR3: TGTGCCAGTAGTTCCGGACAGGGTTTTACGGAGACCCAGTACTTC. Encoded protein: CASSSGQGFTETQYF. The whole variable domain, remainder taken from reference TRBV19 and TRBJ2-5, is DGGITQSPKYLFRKEGQNVTLSCEQNLNHDAMYWYRQDPGQGLRLIYYSQIVNDFQKGDIAEGYSVSREKKESFPLTVTSAQKNPTAFYLCASSSGQGFTETQYFGPGTRLLVL.

This clone was observed once. The chain links TRBV19 to TRBJ2-3; TRBD2 matches 9 bases. V shed 2 bases, J shed 2 bases, and the junction held 11 bases outside the gene matches. The CDR3 spans 18 residues. CDR1 and CDR2 (germline): LNHDA, SQIVND (reference sequence). The CDR3, as DNA: TGTGCCAGTAGTATATTCGCACCTAGCGGGGTAATCACAGATACGCAGTATTTT. The encoded protein is CASSIFAPSGVITDTQYF.

About this clone: The same CDR3 is also encoded by other DNA sequences in this sample. The DNA of the CDR3 is TGTGCCAGCTCACCGGACAGAATGAACACTGAAGCTTTCTTT. Encoded protein: CASSPDRMNTEAFF. The rearrangement links TRBV18 to TRBJ1-1, with D perhaps matching TRBD1 (6 bases). Deletions cut 3 bases from V and 0 bases from J, with 8 bases between. The CDR3 extends over 14 amino acids. Germline V CDR1 and CDR2: KGHSH, LQKENI.

The V and J genes are TRBV7-9 and TRBJ1-2; the match to TRBD1 covers 7 bases. CDR3 length: 12 amino acids. Germline trimming cut 3 bases from V and 9 bases from J; bases unmatched to any gene: 4. Germline assignment: CDR1 SEHNR and CDR2 FQNEAQ (reference sequence). DNA for the CDR3: TGTGCCAGCAGCTTCGACAGGGAACGCTACACCTTC. Protein: CASSFDRERYTF.

V is TRBV29-1 and J is TRBJ2-5; 7 nucleotides align to TRBD2. The CDR3 extends over 11 amino acids. Losses at the gene ends were 6 bases for V and 14 bases for J; bases not matched to a gene: 12. Germline CDR1 reads SQVTM; CDR2 reads ANQGSEA. This CDR3 is CSVVLADYSYF. DNA of the CDR3: TGCAGCGTAGTTCTAGCGGACTATTCCTACTTC.

This rearrangement joins TRBV3-1 (or the pseudogene TRBV3-2) to TRBJ1-1, with D uncertain. This CDR3 contains 14 residues. V lost 1 base to trimming and J lost 1 base, with 7 bases between them. Germline V lookup: CDR1 LGHDT, CDR2 YNNKEL (reference sequence). The chain's CDR3 is CASSQGQWNTEAFF. CDR3 sequence (DNA): TGTGCCAGCAGCCAAGGGCAGTGGAACACTGAAGCTTTCTTT.

The chain joins TRBV18 to TRBJ2-7; 9 bases are shared with TRBD1. The CDR3 covers 15 residues. From germline, CDR1 is KGHSH and CDR2 LQKENI. The ends lost 4 bases at V and 5 bases at J; junction bases unmatched: 9. CDR3 nucleotide sequence: TGTGCCAGCTCACTAACCTCGGGACAGGGACACGAGCAGTACTTC. Protein: CASSLTSGQGHEQYF. Full variable domain (outside the CDR3, taken from reference TRBV18 and TRBJ2-7): NAGVMQNPRHLVRRRGQEARLRCSPMKGHSHVYWYRQLPEEGLKFMVYLQKENIIDESGMPKERFSAEFPKEGPSILRIQQVVRGDSAAYFCASSLTSGQGHEQYFGPGTRLTVT.

The chain joins TRBV5-4 to TRBJ1-4; TRBD1 matches at 8 bases. Germline CDR1 and CDR2: SGHNT and YYREEE (reference sequence). The CDR3 runs 14 residues. Unmatched junction bases numbered 7, after V lost 4 bases and J lost 8 bases. CDR3 in amino acids: CASSLVGQGEKLFF. CDR3 in DNA: TGTGCCAGCAGCCTGGTTGGACAGGGCGAAAAACTGTTTTTT.

The CDR3 nucleotides are TGTGCCAGCAGTCGGGACTTCGCAGATACGCAGTATTTT. Translation gives CASSRDFADTQYF. The chain combines TRBV6-5 with TRBJ2-3; D possibly corresponds to TRBD2 (6 bases). Germline CDR1 reads MNHEY; CDR2 reads SVGAGI. V gave up 5 bases and J gave up 4 bases, with 10 bases separating them. CDR3 length equals 13 residues.

The chain employs TRBV9 and TRBJ2-3; TRBD2 matches 8 bases. Germline values: CDR1 SGDLS, CDR2 YYNGEE. After removal of 3 bases from V and 4 bases from J, the junction contained 10 bases not matched to a gene. This CDR3 contains 16 residues. DNA of the CDR3: TGTGCCAGCAGCGCGGGGGGGAACGCCGGGGCAGATACGCAGTATTTT. Protein product: CASSAGGNAGADTQYF.

This rearrangement joins TRBV7-9 to TRBJ2-3; a weak D match, TRBD2 (6 bases). Trimming removed 2 bases at V and 2 bases at J, with 14 bases between. Germline loops: CDR1 SEHNR, CDR2 FQNEAQ (reference sequence). The CDR3 is 16 amino acids. Written as DNA, the CDR3 is TGTGCCAGCAGCTTAATCACTAGCAGGTACACAGATACGCAGTATTTT. Its protein product is CASSLITSRYTDTQYF.

The chain carries TRBV5-1 and TRBJ2-7; D is uncertain. The CDR3 totals 15 residues. Trimming took 0 bases from V and 1 from J, leaving 11 bases between them. Germline CDR1 is SGHRS and CDR2 is YFSETQ. The CDR3 DNA is TGCGCCAGCAGCTTGGGGGCAGCCACTTCCTACGAGCAGTACTTC. Protein sequence: CASSLGAATSYEQYF. Supplemented by reference TRBV5-1 and TRBJ2-7, the full variable domain reads KAGVTQTPRYLIKTRGQQVTLSCSPISGHRSVSWYQQTPGQGLQFLFEYFSETQRNKGNFPGRFSGRQFSNSRSEMNVSTLELGDSALYLCASSLGAATSYEQYFGPGTRLTVT.

The genes are TRBV5-4 and TRBJ2-3; D is possibly TRBD1 (5 bases). CDR3 size: 15 residues. CDR1 is SGHNT and CDR2 is YYREEE in the germline V gene (reference sequence). V was cut by 4 bases and J by 4 bases, with 16 bases left in between. The CDR3 DNA reads as TGTGCCAGCAGCACCCCCTCCAGGGTCGCAGATACGCAGTATTTT. Residues: CASSTPSRVADTQYF.

This clone was recorded once. The chain combines TRBV27 with TRBJ2-2; 7 bases fit TRBD2. Germline CDR1 MNHEY, CDR2 SMNVEV (reference sequence). The ends lost 4 bases at V and 1 base at J; junction bases unmatched: 3. This CDR3 region has 15 residues. The DNA of the CDR3 is TGTGCCAGCAGTTCGCCTAGCGGGAACACCGGGGAGCTGTTTTTT. As protein: CASSSPSGNTGELFF.